These 26 T cell receptor beta chains share one sample of origin, sequenced in a study of glioma-infiltrating T cells after dendritic cell vaccination. Time point described: after dendritic cell vaccination, including at tumor progression/relapse. Method: immunoSEQ multiplex PCR; TCRdb's copy keeps in-frame clones and lacks some. The sample gives roughly 100,000 clones, roughly 90% of which show up once; approximately 2.7% is in the top ten. Sequencing used blood, obtained after dendritic cell vaccination. These receptors were collected from a human donor with glioblastoma.

V is TRBV11-2 and J is TRBJ2-7, with TRBD2 matching over 10 bases. The CDR3 totals 13 residues. V shed 5 bases and J 2 bases; nucleotides not matched to a gene: 0. The germline V gene has CDR1 SGHAT and CDR2 FQNNGV. The CDR3 loop is CASSLAGAYEQYF. CDR3 bases: TGTGCCAGCAGCCTAGCGGGGGCCTACGAGCAGTACTTC.

This chain links TRBV6-5 with TRBJ1-5; D might be TRBD1 (6 bases). The germline V gene encodes CDR1 MNHEY and CDR2 SVGAGI. The CDR3 is made up of 13 amino acids. Trimming removed 6 bases from V and 6 bases from J, with 12 bases in between. CDR3 sequence reads: CASRQQGTQPQHF. The CDR3 coding sequence is TGTGCCAGCAGGCAACAGGGTACTCAGCCCCAGCATTTT.

The chain is built from TRBV23-1 and TRBJ2-3, with 7 bases identical to TRBD2. TRBV23-1 is filed as an ORF, its function uncertain. J was trimmed by 2 bases and V by 0 bases; bases with no gene match: 8. The CDR3 has 17 amino acids. CDR3 protein: CASSQSWGGPHTDTQYF. In nucleotides, the CDR3 is TGCGCCAGCAGTCAATCGTGGGGAGGGCCCCACACAGATACGCAGTATTTT.

The chain has TRBV29-1 and TRBJ2-5; perhaps TRBD1 as D (5 bases). This CDR3 region has 12 residues. The germline V gene has CDR1 SQVTM and CDR2 ANQGSEA. V dropped 4 bases and J dropped 5 bases, with 11 bases sitting between them. Written as DNA, the CDR3 is TGCAGCGTTGTCGTCAACAGGGAGACCCAGTACTTC. This codes for CSVVVNRETQYF.

The rearrangement joins TRBV7-2 to TRBJ1-4; 8 positions agree with TRBD1. Trimming took 5 bases from V and 7 from J; bases not matched to a gene: 6. Germline loops: CDR1 SGHTA, CDR2 FQGNSA. There are 14 residues in the CDR3. In nucleotides, the CDR3 is TGTGCCAGCAGCCTCAGGGGGCTAAGTGAAAAACTGTTTTTT. This translates into CASSLRGLSEKLFF.

The V gene is TRBV27, the J gene TRBJ2-7; the match to TRBD1 covers 9 bases. This CDR3 is 14 amino acids long. The germline V gene encodes CDR1 MNHEY and CDR2 SMNVEV (reference sequence). The ends lost 5 bases at V and 7 bases at J; junction bases unmatched: 9. CDR3: CASSVGTGPREQYF. The CDR3 bases are TGTGCCAGCAGTGTGGGGACAGGGCCAAGGGAGCAGTACTTC.

The chain recombines TRBV5-1 with TRBJ1-2; weak D call: TRBD1 (6 bases). This CDR3 has 11 amino acids. In germline, CDR1 is SGHRS, CDR2 YFSETQ. Trimming removed 4 bases at V and 8 bases at J, with 9 bases between. The CDR3 nucleotides read TGCGCCAGCAGCCAGGGGACCGGCTACACCTTC. Translating gives CASSQGTGYTF.

This clone was counted a single time. The V call is TRBV18, the J call TRBJ2-7, with 9 bases aligning to TRBD1. J gave up 3 bases and V 7 bases, and 4 bases lay outside the gene matches. CDR3 size: 13 residues. The germline V gene has CDR1 KGHSH and CDR2 LQKENI. The DNA for the CDR3 is TGTGCCAGCTATCCGGGACAGGGCTACGAGCAGTACTTC. It codes for CASYPGQGYEQYF. The variable domain in full, completed from reference TRBV18 and TRBJ2-7, reads NAGVMQNPRHLVRRRGQEARLRCSPMKGHSHVYWYRQLPEEGLKFMVYLQKENIIDESGMPKERFSAEFPKEGPSILRIQQVVRGDSAAYFCASYPGQGYEQYFGPGTRLTVT.

This clone was recorded once. The V and J genes are TRBV5-1 and TRBJ2-7, with D perhaps TRBD1 (6 bases). Trimming left V 4 bases short and J 0 bases short, with 14 bases between. CDR3 length: 15 residues. Germline V gives CDR1 SGHRS, CDR2 YFSETQ. CDR3 sequence: CASSPDSFTSYEQYF. CDR3 DNA sequence: TGCGCCAGCAGCCCGGACAGCTTCACCTCCTACGAGCAGTACTTC.

V usage is TRBV7-9 and J usage is TRBJ2-2; D is ambiguous. V shed 2 bases and J shed 3 bases, with 13 bases lying between them. The CDR3 consists of 16 residues. Per the germline V gene, CDR1 is SEHNR and CDR2 is FQNEAQ (reference sequence). Here the CDR3 reads CASSLPFREDTGELFF. The CDR3 DNA reads as TGTGCCAGCAGCTTACCTTTCCGCGAGGACACCGGGGAGCTGTTTTTT.

The chain links TRBV5-8 to TRBJ2-5; weak D call: TRBD1 (6 bases). Germline loops: CDR1 SGHTS, CDR2 YDEGEE. V lost 3 bases and J 3 bases, leaving 18 bases between the germline ends. CDR3 length equals 16 residues. The CDR3: CASSWGTQGFKETQYF. The CDR3 nucleotides read TGTGCCAGCAGCTGGGGGACACAAGGTTTTAAAGAGACCCAGTACTTC.

This clone appeared once. J is TRBJ2-1 and V is TRBV7-9; 9 bases match TRBD2. The CDR3 has 14 amino acids. V dropped 8 bases and J dropped 3; count of bases not matched to a gene: 5. CDR1 SEHNR and CDR2 FQNEAQ come from the germline V gene (reference sequence). DNA for the CDR3: TGTGCCAGCTCATCTAGCGGGAACTACAATGAGCAGTTCTTC. It encodes CASSSSGNYNEQFF.

This chain uses TRBV28 with TRBJ2-3; D is unresolved. Germline CDR1 reads MDHEN; CDR2 reads SYDVKM. This CDR3 is built from 14 residues. Deletions cut 3 bases from V and 0 bases from J, with 7 bases between. CDR3 nucleotides: TGTGCCAGCAGTTTTGGGCAGAGCACAGATACGCAGTATTTT. This gives the protein CASSFGQSTDTQYF.

The genes are TRBV5-1 and TRBJ2-5; the D gene is possibly TRBD1 (5 bases). The CDR3 totals 15 residues. Germline V lookup: CDR1 SGHRS, CDR2 YFSETQ. V was pared by 0 bases and J by 1 base, with 10 bases between. This CDR3 is CASSLARAGQETQYF. The CDR3 DNA sequence: TGCGCCAGCAGCTTGGCCAGGGCAGGCCAAGAGACCCAGTACTTC.

The chain recombines TRBV11-2 with TRBJ1-2; 8 bases are shared with TRBD1. V lost 1 base, J lost 2 bases, and 3 bases stayed unmatched. From germline, CDR1 is SGHAT and CDR2 FQNNGV. The CDR3 is 15 residues long. CDR3 loop: CASSLAQGANYGYTF. CDR3 in DNA: TGTGCCAGCAGCTTAGCTCAGGGGGCGAACTATGGCTACACCTTC. Complete variable domain (other parts from reference TRBV11-2 and TRBJ1-2): EAGVAQSPRYKIIEKRQSVAFWCNPISGHATLYWYQQILGQGPKLLIQFQNNGVVDDSQLPKDRFSAERLKGVDSTLKIQPAKLEDSAVYLCASSLAQGANYGYTFGSGTRLTVV.

The chain is built from TRBV2 and TRBJ2-7; 7 bases map to TRBD2. The ends lost 4 bases at V and 0 bases at J; junction bases unmatched: 6. From germline, CDR1 is SNHLY and CDR2 FYNNEI. This CDR3 comprises 15 residues. CDR3 coding DNA: TGTGCCAGCAGTGTCTTGGGGGGGAGCTCCTACGAGCAGTACTTC. The encoded protein is CASSVLGGSSYEQYF.

The rearrangement joins TRBV7-9 to TRBJ1-1; weak D call: TRBD1 (5 bases). V was clipped by 6 bases and J by 1 base, with 9 bases between them. The V gene's germline CDR1 is SEHNR and CDR2 FQNEAQ (reference sequence). The CDR3 covers 13 residues. The DNA for the CDR3 is TGTGCCAGCAGTTGGGGGGAGAACACTGAAGCTTTCTTT. Protein product: CASSWGENTEAFF.

CDR3 sequence reads: CASGPSGGTEKLFF. As DNA, the CDR3 is TGTGCTAGTGGTCCATCGGGGGGGACTGAAAAACTGTTTTTT. The chain has TRBV12-5 and TRBJ1-4, with D perhaps TRBD1 (5 bases). Germline CDR1 reads LGHNT; CDR2 reads FRNRAP. With 5 bases removed from V and 7 bases from J, the gap between germline ends came to 14 bases. The CDR3 length is 14 residues.

This clone appeared a single time. The chain combines TRBV4-1 with TRBJ1-3, with D perhaps TRBD1 (6 bases). Between the trimmed V and J ends, which lost 3 bases and 0 bases, there was a span of 15 bases. CDR3 length: 17 residues. The germline V gene encodes CDR1 MGHRA and CDR2 YSYEKL. In DNA, the CDR3 is TGCGCCAGCAGCCACGGCTTGACAGGCTACTCTGGAAACACCATATATTTT. Translated, it gives CASSHGLTGYSGNTIYF.

The V and J genes are TRBV4-1 and TRBJ2-7, with D possibly TRBD2 on 5 matching bases. The CDR3 runs to 16 residues. CDR1 is MGHRA and CDR2 is YSYEKL in the germline V gene. The V end was cut by 0 bases, the J end by 3 bases, with 15 bases between. The CDR3, as DNA: TGCGCCAGCAGCCAAGACTTCGGTCCTAGCCTCTACGAGCAGTACTTC. As protein: CASSQDFGPSLYEQYF.

The chain carries TRBV6-1 and TRBJ1-6; 9 nucleotides agree with TRBD1. CDR1 and CDR2 (germline): MNHNS, SASEGT. There are 15 residues in the CDR3. Germline trimming cut 6 bases from V and 6 bases from J; bases unmatched to any gene: 6. The DNA of the CDR3 is TGTGCCAGCAGGTCACAGGGGGCCTTTAATTCACCCCTCCACTTT. Its protein product is CASRSQGAFNSPLHF.

The rearrangement joins TRBV2 to TRBJ2-3, with 10 positions matching TRBD2. This CDR3 has 14 amino acids. CDR1 is SNHLY and CDR2 is FYNNEI in the germline V gene. V lost 7 bases to trimming and J lost 4 bases; unmatched junction nucleotides: 5. The CDR3 nucleotides are TGTGCCAGCACAGCGGGAGGGCCATCAGATACGCAGTATTTT. The encoded protein is CASTAGGPSDTQYF.

This clone was recorded once. This chain links TRBV5-1 with TRBJ1-2; D may be TRBD1 (6 bases). The CDR3 is 14 residues long. V was shortened by 0 bases and J by 8 bases, with 14 bases between the two germline ends. CDR1 is SGHRS, CDR2 YFSETQ, per germline. CDR3 nucleotides: TGCGCCAGCAGCTTGGCGCAGGGGATGGGGGGCTACACCTTC. This gives the protein CASSLAQGMGGYTF.

The rearrangement links TRBV29-1 to TRBJ2-1, with D perhaps TRBD1 or TRBD2 (5 bases each). From germline, CDR1 is SQVTM and CDR2 ANQGSEA. V gave up 4 bases and J gave up 9 bases, with 13 bases separating them. The CDR3 has 12 amino acids. CDR3 region: CSVVEGPREQFF. The CDR3 bases are TGCAGCGTTGTAGAGGGGCCCCGTGAGCAGTTCTTC.

In regard to this clone: The sample contains more than one DNA sequence encoding this CDR3. V and J are TRBV29-1 and TRBJ1-1; TRBD1 aligns across 7 bases. V was pared by 3 bases and J by 5 bases, with 6 bases of the junction left unmatched. Germline-derived CDR1 and CDR2 are SQVTM and ANQGSEA. The CDR3 sequence is 13 residues long. This CDR3 is CSVDNGRGTEAFF. The CDR3 DNA sequence: TGCAGCGTTGACAATGGCAGGGGGACTGAAGCTTTCTTT.

The chain employs TRBV19 and TRBJ2-7; D remains ambiguous. V was trimmed by 7 bases and J by 0 bases, leaving 13 bases between them. The CDR3 totals 14 residues. Per the germline V gene, CDR1 is LNHDA and CDR2 is SQIVND (reference sequence). The CDR3, as DNA: TGTGCCAGTATATATGCCCCGAGCTCCTACGAGCAGTACTTC. The encoded protein is CASIYAPSSYEQYF.